A selection of T cell receptor beta chains follows, all from one sample in a study of PD-L1 blockade in urothelial cancer. Some clones are missing from TCRdb's copy, which holds only in-frame ones; the method was immunoSEQ multiplex PCR. This table has 83,000 or so clones, 83% appearing once. Sample: PBMCs, taken around atezolizumab (anti-PD-L1) treatment. The receptor source for this set is a man between 65 and 85 years old with urothelial cancer. The conserved cysteine and the conserved F or W are not part of the CDR3 here. The order of the fields is clone size, V gene, J gene, CDR3 protein. Not every row has a clone size; where given, it reads once, few, many or a size class.

abundance: NA; v_gene: TRBV4-2; j_gene: TRBJ1-2; CDR3aa: ASSFTTTVGYGYT
abundance: NA; v_gene: TRBV19; j_gene: TRBJ2-7; CDR3aa: ASSSLPGQGLYEQY
abundance: NA; v_gene: TRBV10-3; j_gene: TRBJ1-3; CDR3aa: AISESPGGYGNTIY
abundance: NA; v_gene: TRBV27; j_gene: TRBJ2-7; CDR3aa: ASSFGSDRVHEQY
abundance: NA; v_gene: TRBV2; j_gene: TRBJ1-1; CDR3aa: ASSAGTGGERTEAF
abundance: NA; v_gene: TRBV19; j_gene: TRBJ2-5; CDR3aa: ASRGTVGGETQY
abundance: NA; v_gene: TRBV5-1; j_gene: TRBJ2-7; CDR3aa: ASSPTGRSSYEQY
abundance: NA; v_gene: TRBV7-2; j_gene: TRBJ1-2; CDR3aa: ASSRGTGDGYT
abundance: NA; v_gene: TRBV16; j_gene: TRBJ2-5; CDR3aa: ASSRPGQETQY
abundance: NA; v_gene: TRBV21-1; j_gene: TRBJ1-3; CDR3aa: ASSKGGQLEENTIY
abundance: NA; v_gene: TRBV6-6; j_gene: TRBJ2-1; CDR3aa: ASRKTGVNEQF
abundance: NA; v_gene: TRBV15; j_gene: TRBJ2-7; CDR3aa: ATSRIDGGWEQY
abundance: NA; v_gene: TRBV6-5; j_gene: TRBJ1-1; CDR3aa: ASSYSQGNTEAF
abundance: NA; v_gene: TRBV5-4; j_gene: TRBJ2-1; CDR3aa: ASSLLGGQGRLYNEQF
abundance: NA; v_gene: TRBV6-6; j_gene: TRBJ1-5; CDR3aa: ASRGGGGNQPQH
abundance: NA; v_gene: TRBV5-6; j_gene: TRBJ2-3; CDR3aa: ASSHREPGTQY
abundance: NA; v_gene: TRBV5-1; j_gene: TRBJ1-1; CDR3aa: ASSTLGQNTEAF
abundance: few; v_gene: TRBV6-5; j_gene: TRBJ1-1; CDR3aa: ASTSDRAGAF
abundance: few; v_gene: TRBV30; j_gene: TRBJ2-7; CDR3aa: AWSKGLAGNYEQY
abundance: NA; v_gene: TRBV27; j_gene: TRBJ2-7; CDR3aa: ASRSGTAYYEQY
abundance: NA; v_gene: TRBV19; j_gene: TRBJ1-2; CDR3aa: ASWTRANYGYT
abundance: NA; v_gene: TRBV7-9; j_gene: TRBJ1-1; CDR3aa: ASSLTGADPEAF
abundance: many; v_gene: TRBV11-2; j_gene: TRBJ2-2; CDR3aa: ASSRRTTNTGELF
abundance: once; v_gene: TRBV5-1; j_gene: TRBJ2-7; CDR3aa: ASNSGGSNYEQY
abundance: NA; v_gene: TRBV18; j_gene: TRBJ2-1; CDR3aa: ASSPGLAEGNEQF
abundance: NA; v_gene: TRBV4-1; j_gene: TRBJ2-5; CDR3aa: ASSQGTGGGETQY